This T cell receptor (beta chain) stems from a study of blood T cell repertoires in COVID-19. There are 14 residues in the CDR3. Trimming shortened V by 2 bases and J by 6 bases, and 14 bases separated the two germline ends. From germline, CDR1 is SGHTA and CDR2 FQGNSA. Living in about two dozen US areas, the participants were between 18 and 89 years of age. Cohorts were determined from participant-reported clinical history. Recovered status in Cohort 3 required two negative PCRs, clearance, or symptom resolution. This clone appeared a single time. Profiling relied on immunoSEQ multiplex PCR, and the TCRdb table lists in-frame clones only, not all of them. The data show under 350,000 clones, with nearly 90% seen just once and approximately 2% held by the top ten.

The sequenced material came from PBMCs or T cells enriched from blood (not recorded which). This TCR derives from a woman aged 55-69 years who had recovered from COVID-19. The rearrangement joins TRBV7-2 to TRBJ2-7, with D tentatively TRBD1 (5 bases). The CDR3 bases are TGTGCCAGCAGCTTAATAACGGCAGGGATCGAGCAGTACTTC. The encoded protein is CASSLITAGIEQYF.